These 3 T cell receptor beta chains came from one sample sequenced in a study of PD-1 blockade in classical Hodgkin lymphoma. The time point denotes: newly diagnosed, previously untreated cHL patient sample. Using immunoSEQ multiplex PCR, the repertoire was profiled, and TCRdb retains in-frame clones only, with some absent. The top ten hold about 3.7% of the sample, which has 20,000 to 25,000 clones, approximately 95% seen once. What was sequenced was peripheral blood mononuclear cells (PBMCs). The receptor set was obtained from a human donor with classical Hodgkin lymphoma.

This rearrangement joins TRBV11-3 to TRBJ2-7; D may be TRBD2 (5 bases). Germline values: CDR1 SGHNT, CDR2 YENEEA. There are 14 residues in the CDR3. Trimming stripped 5 bases from V and 4 bases from J, with 15 bases between. The chain's CDR3 is CASSLTGNNYEQYF. The CDR3 DNA reads as TGTGCCAGCAGCCTGACCGGGAACAATTACGAGCAGTACTTC.

The rearrangement joins TRBV7-2 to TRBJ2-5, with 9 bases identical to TRBD2. V lost 1 base, J lost 5 bases, and 5 bases stayed unmatched. This CDR3 spans 15 amino acids. The germline CDR1 and CDR2 sequences are SGHTA and FQGNSA. CDR3 loop: CASSLVGTSRETQYF. CDR3 coding DNA: TGTGCCAGCAGCTTAGTGGGGACTAGCCGGGAGACCCAGTACTTC.

The rearrangement joins TRBV4-3 to TRBJ2-1; D perhaps matches TRBD2 (7 bases). CDR3 length equals 16 residues. The V end was cut by 0 bases, the J end by 6 bases, with 15 bases between. Germline V CDR1 and CDR2: LGHNA, YSLEER. CDR3 in DNA: TGCGCCAGCAGCCAAGATAGGGGGACGGGGGGCAATGAGCAGTTCTTC. Amino acid sequence: CASSQDRGTGGNEQFF.